One and the same sample provided the 11 T cell receptor beta chains below, sequenced in a study of blood T cell repertoires in COVID-19. TCRdb keeps only in-frame clones here, not all; method: immunoSEQ multiplex PCR. The data show tens of thousands of clones, approximately 84% seen once. The sequenced sample was peripheral blood. The receptors shown here come from a human donor in a cohort sampled during active COVID-19.

The genes are TRBV24-1 and TRBJ2-4; perhaps TRBD1 as D (5 bases). The germline gives CDR1 KGHDR, CDR2 SFDVKD. There are 14 residues in the CDR3. The ends were cut back, 3 bases at V and 8 bases at J, with 13 bases in the middle. The CDR3 spells CATSDPRAEDIQYF. In DNA form, the CDR3 reads TGTGCCACCAGTGATCCCAGGGCCGAGGACATTCAGTACTTC.

The chain combines TRBV28 with TRBJ2-1, with D tentatively TRBD2 (5 bases). Germline assignment: CDR1 MDHEN and CDR2 SYDVKM. This CDR3 comprises 16 residues. The germline V and J ends were trimmed by 0 bases and 5 bases, with 14 bases remaining between them. Here the CDR3 reads CASSLWASGTDNEQFF. DNA for the CDR3: TGTGCCAGCAGTTTATGGGCAAGCGGCACTGACAATGAGCAGTTCTTC.

The chain uses TRBV27 and TRBJ1-4, with D possibly matching TRBD1 (5 bases). In germline, CDR1 is MNHEY, CDR2 SMNVEV (reference sequence). V lost 5 bases and J lost 4, with 20 bases in between. This CDR3 comprises 17 residues. This chain's CDR3 is CASSTERRGLGNEKLFF. The CDR3 DNA is TGTGCCAGCAGTACCGAGAGACGGGGACTGGGTAATGAAAAACTGTTTTTT. Full variable domain (missing parts from reference TRBV27 and TRBJ1-4): EAQVTQNPRYLITVTGKKLTVTCSQNMNHEYMSWYRQDPGLGLRQIYYSMNVEVTDKGDVPEGYKVSRKEKRNFPLILESPSPNQTSLYFCASSTERRGLGNEKLFFGSGTQLSVL.

The chain has TRBV11-2 and TRBJ2-5; maybe TRBD2 (7 bases). Trimming shortened V by 1 base and J by 2 bases, and 11 bases separated the two germline ends. CDR3 size: 15 residues. CDR1 and CDR2 from the germline V gene are SGHAT and FQNNGV. The CDR3, as DNA: TGTGCCAGCAGCTTAGGGGGGGGGCCGCAAGAGACCCAGTACTTC. Protein sequence: CASSLGGGPQETQYF.

CDR3 nucleotides: TGTGCCAGCAGTGAACGGGACACCCAGCCCCAGCATTTT. This translates into CASSERDTQPQHF. V is TRBV2 and J is TRBJ1-5, with D possibly matching TRBD1 (6 bases). CDR3 length: 13 residues. Germline V lookup: CDR1 SNHLY, CDR2 FYNNEI. V lost 2 bases and J 7 bases, leaving 9 bases between the germline ends.

This chain connects TRBV6-6 to TRBJ2-2; TRBD1 agrees at 10 bases. Trimming removed 7 bases from V and 9 bases from J; junction bases left unmatched: 5. There are 13 residues in the CDR3. Germline V gene data show CDR1 as MNHNY and CDR2 as SVGAGI (reference sequence). The CDR3 is CASTPTGGRELFF. CDR3 sequence (DNA): TGTGCCAGCACTCCGACAGGGGGCAGGGAGCTGTTTTTT.

DNA for the CDR3: TGTGCCAGCAGTGATCCGGGGGGGCTAAGTAAGGAAGCTTTCTTT. Translating it yields CASSDPGGLSKEAFF. This chain connects TRBV6-1 to TRBJ1-1, with a weak D call TRBD1 (6 bases). The germline gives CDR1 MNHNS, CDR2 SASEGT. The CDR3 loop spans 15 amino acids. Trimming removed 3 bases from V and 8 bases from J, with 19 bases in between.

This clone was detected only a few times. The chain has TRBV5-8 and TRBJ2-7; 8 nucleotides agree with TRBD1. Germline loops: CDR1 SGHTS, CDR2 YDEGEE. This CDR3 is built from 12 residues. Germline trimming cut 6 bases from V and 3 bases from J; bases unmatched to any gene: 2. The CDR3 loop is CASTGQGYEQYF. In DNA, the CDR3 is TGTGCCAGCACCGGACAGGGCTACGAGCAGTACTTC.

This chain joins TRBV5-4 and TRBJ2-3; TRBD2 agrees at 11 bases. CDR1 is SGHNT, CDR2 YYREEE, per germline (reference sequence). Trimming removed 0 bases from V and 3 bases from J; junction bases left unmatched: 6. This CDR3 spans 17 amino acids. The CDR3 bases are TGTGCCAGCAGCTTGGGAGCTCTAGCGGGGGGTACAGATACGCAGTATTTT. It yields the protein CASSLGALAGGTDTQYF. Combining the CDR3 with reference TRBV5-4 and TRBJ2-3 gives the whole variable domain ETGVTQSPTHLIKTRGQQVTLRCSSQSGHNTVSWYQQALGQGPQFIFQYYREEENGRGNFPPRFSGLQFPNYSSELNVNALELDDSALYLCASSLGALAGGTDTQYFGPGTRLTVL.

Concerning this clone itself: A read error may account for a junction end that differs from germline. The rearrangement uses TRBV6-5 and TRBJ1-2; 7 nucleotides agree with TRBD1. This CDR3 region has 13 residues. CDR1 and CDR2 (germline): MNHEY, SVGAGI. The CDR3 DNA follows: TGTGCCAGCATTTACAGGGGCGGTGTGGGCTACACCTTC. Its translation is CASIYRGGVGYTF.

The V gene is TRBV24-1, the J gene TRBJ2-3; 8 positions match TRBD2. The V segment lost 2 bases and the J segment 6 bases; nucleotides outside the gene matches: 6. The CDR3 is 15 residues long. In germline, CDR1 is KGHDR, CDR2 SFDVKD. This CDR3 reads CATSDSGGVADTQYF. In nucleotides, the CDR3 is TGTGCCACCAGTGATTCCGGGGGGGTAGCTGATACGCAGTATTTT.